This T cell receptor (beta chain) was identified during a study of CD8 T cells in Susac syndrome. TCR beta sequencing was performed on blood CD8+ and CD4+ T cells. The patients serving as multiple sclerosis controls were treatment-naive. They had stable or active relapsing-remitting disease and fulfilled revised McDonald criteria. TEMRA cells underwent FACS enrichment and CD8+ and CD4+ T cells underwent negative isolation. The CDR3 runs 14 residues. With 1 base clipped from V and 6 bases from J, the junction kept 3 bases outside the gene matches. Germline values: CDR1 DFQATT, CDR2 SNEGSKA (reference sequence). cDNA came from around 0.5 to 1 ug RNA primed by random hexamers. By means of immunoSEQ multiplex PCR, TCR beta CDR3 spanning 54 Vbeta and 13 Jbeta underwent amplification. TCRdb processed the immunoSEQ multiplex PCR reads anew with MiXCR; each CDR3 protein has one entry. This sample carries about 150,000 distinct CDR3 sequences, roughly 95% of them seen once, and the ten largest clones take 0.13% to 0.15%.

The source material was CD8+ T cells from PBMCs. The chain combines TRBV20-1 with TRBJ2-1, with 10 bases matching TRBD2. The clonotype comes from a human donor with multiple sclerosis. As DNA, the CDR3 is TGCAGTGCTAGAGGGGGACTAGCGCTCAATGAGCAGTTCTTC. Protein: CSARGGLALNEQFF.